Below are 30 T cell receptor beta chains sequenced from a single sample in a study of T cell responses to AZD1222 COVID-19 vaccine. Only in-frame clones appear in the TCRdb table, and some are missing; sequencing was by immunoSEQ multiplex PCR. The sample comprises 150,000 to 180,000 clones, 87% of which are singletons, and approximately 9.1% rests with the top ten. Sequenced here: peripheral blood, sampled 28 days after the second AZD1222 dose. Receptors originate from an adult who received the AZD1222 COVID-19 vaccine.

The V and J genes are TRBV7-9 and TRBJ1-5; TRBD1 might be the D (5 bases). This CDR3 is 16 amino acids long. Deletions cut 5 bases from V and 3 bases from J, with 17 bases between. CDR1 is SEHNR, CDR2 FQNEAQ, per germline (reference sequence). The CDR3 region is CASSPGGTGLNQPQHF. CDR3 in DNA: TGTGCCAGCAGCCCGGGGGGGACTGGACTCAATCAGCCCCAGCATTTT.

The V and J genes are TRBV9 and TRBJ1-3; no reliable D call. The CDR3 contains 13 residues. Germline V gives CDR1 SGDLS, CDR2 YYNGEE. The V gene lost 3 bases and the J gene lost 0 bases, with 4 bases spanning the gap. The CDR3 bases are TGTGCCAGCAGCGAAAGCTCTGGAAACACCATATATTTT. It codes for CASSESSGNTIYF.

The gene calls are TRBV28 and TRBJ2-7; possibly TRBD1 or TRBD2 for D (5 bases each). The CDR3 totals 12 residues. CDR1 and CDR2 from the germline V gene are MDHEN and SYDVKM. Trimming pared 7 bases from V and 4 bases from J, leaving 11 bases between. The CDR3 region has the DNA TGTGCCAGCATCCGGGACGGGTACGAGCAGTACTTC. Protein sequence: CASIRDGYEQYF.

The rearrangement joins TRBV18 to TRBJ2-2, with a weak D call TRBD1 (6 bases). The CDR3 runs 17 residues. The germline V gene encodes CDR1 KGHSH and CDR2 LQKENI. V was clipped by 6 bases and J by 0 bases, with 17 bases between them. Here the CDR3 reads CASSTRGSGANTGELFF. CDR3 bases: TGTGCCAGCTCTACAAGAGGCTCAGGGGCGAACACCGGGGAGCTGTTTTTT.

The rearrangement links TRBV18 to TRBJ2-5; D is ambiguous. V dropped 2 bases and J dropped 3 bases, with 10 bases sitting between them. CDR3 length: 14 amino acids. Germline V gene sequence: CDR1 KGHSH, CDR2 LQKENI. The CDR3 sequence is CASSPWKMKETQYF. The CDR3 DNA is TGTGCCAGCTCACCATGGAAAATGAAAGAGACCCAGTACTTC.

The sample holds one count of this clone. The chain carries TRBV18 and TRBJ2-5; tentatively, D is TRBD1 (5 bases). The CDR3 has 15 residues. With 3 bases removed from V and 2 bases from J, the gap between germline ends came to 13 bases. Per germline, CDR1 KGHSH and CDR2 LQKENI. Here the CDR3 DNA reads TGTGCCAGCTCACCTGAGGTTGACAGACAAGAGACCCAGTACTTC. This encodes CASSPEVDRQETQYF.

V is TRBV2 and J is TRBJ1-3; D unresolved. V was shortened by 3 bases and J by 0 bases, with 12 bases between the two germline ends. Germline lookup yields CDR1 SNHLY and CDR2 FYNNEI. This CDR3 has 16 amino acids. CDR3 bases: TGTGCCAGCAGTGATGGGGTAACCCTCTCTGGAAACACCATATATTTT. It codes for CASSDGVTLSGNTIYF.

This chain links TRBV7-9 with TRBJ2-3, with 13 bases lining up with TRBD2. CDR1 SEHNR and CDR2 FQNEAQ come from the germline V gene (reference sequence). The CDR3 is 16 residues long. V lost 5 bases, J lost 2 bases, and 4 bases stayed unmatched. For the CDR3, the DNA is TGTGCCAGCAGCCAAGGGACTAGCGGGATCACAGATACGCAGTATTTT. Translation: CASSQGTSGITDTQYF. The entire variable domain, with the rest obtained from reference TRBV7-9 and TRBJ2-3, is as follows: DTGVSQNPRHKITKRGQNVTFRCDPISEHNRLYWYRQTLGQGPEFLTYFQNEAQLEKSRLLSDRFSAERPKGSFSTLEIQRTEQGDSAMYLCASSQGTSGITDTQYFGPGTRLTVL.

This rearrangement joins TRBV28 to TRBJ2-3; 9 bases match TRBD1. The germline V gene encodes CDR1 MDHEN and CDR2 SYDVKM. CDR3 length: 15 residues. The J segment lost 3 bases and the V segment lost 4 bases, leaving 5 bases of the junction unmatched. The CDR3 spells CASSSAGTGTDTQYF. The CDR3 region has the DNA TGTGCCAGCAGTTCAGCCGGGACAGGGACAGATACGCAGTATTTT.

V usage is TRBV2 and J usage is TRBJ2-3; 11 nucleotides align to TRBD2. This CDR3 is 15 amino acids long. Germline CDR1 reads SNHLY; CDR2 reads FYNNEI. With V trimmed by 6 bases and J by 1 base, 3 bases remained unmatched. This CDR3 is CASRLAGGGTDTQYF. For the CDR3, the DNA is TGTGCCAGCAGGCTAGCGGGAGGAGGCACAGATACGCAGTATTTT.

The chain recombines TRBV9 with TRBJ2-7, with unresolved D. V shed 0 bases and J shed 2 bases, with 9 bases lying between them. CDR1 SGDLS and CDR2 YYNGEE come from the germline V gene. The CDR3 has 14 amino acids. CDR3 loop: CASSVAPQTYEQYF. For the CDR3, the DNA is TGTGCCAGCAGCGTAGCCCCCCAAACCTACGAGCAGTACTTC.

This rearrangement joins TRBV19 to TRBJ1-4; no definite D call. The CDR3 runs 15 residues. Trimming took off 4 bases at V and 1 base at J, with 10 bases between the two ends. Per the germline V gene, CDR1 is LNHDA and CDR2 is SQIVND (reference sequence). CDR3 amino acids: CASSKPTVTNEKLFF. DNA for the CDR3: TGTGCCAGTAGTAAACCAACGGTAACTAATGAAAAACTGTTTTTT. Combining the CDR3 with reference TRBV19 and TRBJ1-4 gives the whole variable domain DGGITQSPKYLFRKEGQNVTLSCEQNLNHDAMYWYRQDPGQGLRLIYYSQIVNDFQKGDIAEGYSVSREKKESFPLTVTSAQKNPTAFYLCASSKPTVTNEKLFFGSGTQLSVL.

The V gene is TRBV7-3, the J gene TRBJ1-6; D is uncertain. The CDR3 spans 13 residues. The germline CDR1 and CDR2 sequences are SGHTA and FQGTGA. V lost 2 bases to trimming and J lost 9 bases, with 8 bases between them. In nucleotides, the CDR3 is TGTGCCAGCAGCTTATCCTCTCGTTCACCCCTCCACTTT. Its protein product is CASSLSSRSPLHF.

This chain joins TRBV5-1 and TRBJ2-5, with 7 bases that match TRBD1. CDR3 length: 15 residues. CDR1 SGHRS and CDR2 YFSETQ come from the germline V gene. The V gene end was trimmed by 0 bases and the J gene end by 4 bases; junction bases not matched to a gene: 6. CDR3 region: CASSLEGARGETQYF. DNA for the CDR3: TGCGCCAGCAGCTTGGAGGGGGCGAGAGGAGAGACCCAGTACTTC.

J is TRBJ1-2 and V is TRBV15, with D possibly being TRBD1 (5 bases). From germline, CDR1 is LNHNV and CDR2 YYDKDF (reference sequence). This CDR3 is built from 13 residues. The ends were cut back, 0 bases at V and 6 bases at J, with 8 bases in the middle. CDR3 nucleotide sequence: TGTGCCACCAGCAGAGAATCGGGGGATGGCTACACCTTC. Translation gives CATSRESGDGYTF.

This clone was recorded only once. The V gene is TRBV5-1, the J gene TRBJ2-7; 7 bases align to TRBD1. Germline trimming cut 3 bases from V and 5 bases from J; bases unmatched to any gene: 5. The CDR3 is made up of 13 amino acids. Looked up from germline, CDR1 is SGHRS and CDR2 is YFSETQ. CDR3 region: CASSSDTGDEQYF. DNA for the CDR3: TGCGCCAGCAGCTCCGATACAGGGGACGAGCAGTACTTC.

The chain is built from TRBV29-1 and TRBJ2-7, with TRBD1 matching over 7 bases. From germline, CDR1 is SQVTM and CDR2 ANQGSEA. Trimming at V came to 6 bases and at J to 1 base, leaving 3 bases not matched to a gene. The CDR3 is 12 amino acids. The CDR3 spells CSVGDSSYEQYF. Here the CDR3 DNA reads TGCAGCGTCGGGGACAGTTCCTACGAGCAGTACTTC.

V is TRBV18 and J is TRBJ1-4; the match to TRBD1 covers 10 bases. The CDR3 is 14 amino acids. Losses at the gene ends were 3 bases for V and 9 bases for J; bases not matched to a gene: 4. Germline CDR1 is KGHSH and CDR2 is LQKENI. The CDR3 here is CASSPGTGVKKLFF. The CDR3 coding sequence is TGTGCCAGCTCACCCGGGACAGGGGTGAAAAAACTGTTTTTT.

The J gene is TRBJ1-1, the V gene TRBV3-1 (or the pseudogene TRBV3-2); TRBD1 is a possible D gene (6 bases). The CDR3 consists of 15 residues. V lost 1 base and J 1 base, leaving 10 bases between the germline ends. Germline-derived CDR1 and CDR2 are LGHDT and YNNKEL (reference sequence). The CDR3 spells CASSQAGARNTEAFF. The CDR3 coding sequence is TGTGCCAGCAGCCAAGCAGGGGCGAGGAACACTGAAGCTTTCTTT.

The rearrangement links TRBV6-6 to TRBJ2-1; 11 nucleotides line up with TRBD1. The germline gives CDR1 MNHNY, CDR2 SVGAGI (reference sequence). The CDR3 is 15 residues long. The V segment lost 6 bases and the J segment 3 bases; nucleotides outside the gene matches: 4. CDR3 in DNA: TGTGCCAGCAGCCAGGGACAGGGGGTCTACAATGAGCAGTTCTTC. Translation gives CASSQGQGVYNEQFF.

The V call is TRBV20-1, the J call TRBJ2-1, with D maybe TRBD1 (6 bases). The germline V and J ends were trimmed by 3 bases and 0 bases, with 12 bases remaining between them. The CDR3 contains 15 residues. Germline CDR1 is DFQATT and CDR2 is SNEGSKA (reference sequence). The CDR3, as DNA: TGCAGTGCTAGTTCTGGACAGAGCTCCTACAATGAGCAGTTCTTC. It specifies CSASSGQSSYNEQFF.

This chain uses TRBV6-5 with TRBJ1-2; 9 bases are shared with TRBD1. V was clipped by 4 bases and J by 2 bases; unmatched bases: 5. The germline V gene encodes CDR1 MNHEY and CDR2 SVGAGI. This CDR3 region has 15 residues. The CDR3 protein is CASSWMGQGNYGYTF. The CDR3 DNA reads TGTGCCAGCAGTTGGATGGGACAGGGAAACTATGGCTACACCTTC.

This clone was picked up a small number of times. CDR3 in amino acids: CASSVGLAVTGELFF. The CDR3 DNA reads TGTGCCAGCAGTGTGGGACTAGCGGTCACCGGGGAGCTGTTTTTT. J is TRBJ2-2 and V is TRBV27; TRBD2 matches 11 bases. V lost 5 bases to trimming and J lost 4 bases; unmatched junction nucleotides: 3. This CDR3 is 15 amino acids long. The germline V gene has CDR1 MNHEY and CDR2 SMNVEV (reference sequence).

The rearrangement uses TRBV5-4 and TRBJ1-4, with unresolved D. Germline V gene sequence: CDR1 SGHNT, CDR2 YYREEE (reference sequence). CDR3 length equals 16 residues. The germline V and J ends were trimmed by 3 bases and 0 bases, with 12 bases remaining between them. The CDR3 spells CASSSSSRPTNEKLFF. In DNA form, the CDR3 reads TGTGCCAGCAGCTCTTCCTCCAGGCCAACTAATGAAAAACTGTTTTTT. Full variable domain (missing parts from reference TRBV5-4 and TRBJ1-4): ETGVTQSPTHLIKTRGQQVTLRCSSQSGHNTVSWYQQALGQGPQFIFQYYREEENGRGNFPPRFSGLQFPNYSSELNVNALELDDSALYLCASSSSSRPTNEKLFFGSGTQLSVL.

This sequence joins TRBV5-8 and TRBJ1-5; 11 nucleotides align to TRBD1. The CDR3 consists of 17 residues. V gave up 4 bases and J gave up 1 base; unmatched junction bases: 7. Germline V CDR1 and CDR2: SGHTS, YDEGEE. DNA of the CDR3: TGTGCCAGCAGCAAAGGACAGGGGGCACGGAGCAATCAGCCCCAGCATTTT. Its protein product is CASSKGQGARSNQPQHF.

The J gene is TRBJ1-3, the V gene TRBV6-5, with D tentatively TRBD1 (5 bases). Germline values: CDR1 MNHEY, CDR2 SVGAGI. The CDR3 totals 16 residues. The germline V and J ends were trimmed by 0 bases and 2 bases, with 11 bases remaining between them. The DNA of the CDR3 is TGTGCCAGCAGTTACTCGATTCCGGGGCCTGGAAACACCATATATTTT. This translates into CASSYSIPGPGNTIYF.

V and J are TRBV9 and TRBJ1-3; no clear D. V was trimmed by 1 base and J by 0 bases, leaving 14 bases between them. The CDR3 totals 17 residues. The germline gives CDR1 SGDLS, CDR2 YYNGEE. The CDR3 sequence: CASSVPTVLSSGNTIYF. Written as DNA, the CDR3 is TGTGCCAGCAGCGTACCTACAGTGCTTAGCTCTGGAAACACCATATATTTT.

The chain carries TRBV5-4 and TRBJ2-1; possibly TRBD1 for D (6 bases). The germline CDR1 and CDR2 sequences are SGHNT and YYREEE (reference sequence). CDR3 length: 18 amino acids. V gave up 4 bases and J gave up 0 bases, with 20 bases separating them. CDR3 in amino acids: CASSRGDRPISSYNEQFF. CDR3 DNA: TGTGCCAGCAGCCGTGGAGACAGGCCCATTAGCTCCTACAATGAGCAGTTCTTC.

J is TRBJ2-3 and V is TRBV29-1, with TRBD1 matching over 7 bases. Per germline, CDR1 SQVTM and CDR2 ANQGSEA. CDR3 length equals 13 residues. Losses at the gene ends were 7 bases for V and 4 bases for J; bases not matched to a gene: 8. The CDR3 spells CSAQLQGPDTQYF. In nucleotides, the CDR3 is TGCAGCGCCCAGCTACAGGGGCCAGATACGCAGTATTTT.

The chain is built from TRBV23-1 and TRBJ1-6; TRBD1 matches at 9 bases. TRBV23-1 has ORF status, its function being uncertain. V lost 1 base to trimming and J lost 1 base; unmatched junction nucleotides: 11. This CDR3 spans 20 amino acids. Written as DNA, the CDR3 is TGCGCCAGCAGTCAATGCGGACAGGGGAGTGGAGGATCCTATAATTCACCCCTCCACTTT. It codes for CASSQCGQGSGGSYNSPLHF.